The 15 T cell receptor beta chains below were found in one sample sequenced in a study of CD8+CD57+ T cells in acquired aplastic anemia. Researchers used genomic DNA as the template to profile TCR beta VDJ and CDR3. TCRdb fed the reads into MiXCR, producing one record per CDR3 protein. In the table there are roughly 180,000 distinct CDR3 sequences, less than 55% of which are singletons. The sample was sorted CD4+, CD8+, or CD8+CD57+ T cells (not recorded which) from PBMCs. These receptors were taken from a human donor in good health.

V usage is TRBV6-4 and J usage is TRBJ2-5; 9 nucleotides agree with TRBD2. Germline assignment: CDR1 MRHNA and CDR2 SNTAGT. V shed 5 bases and J 3 bases; nucleotides not matched to a gene: 1. CDR3 length equals 13 residues. CDR3 in amino acids: CASSPSGKETQYF. CDR3 DNA: TGTGCCAGCAGTCCTAGCGGGAAAGAGACCCAGTACTTC.

This clonotype was recorded a few times. A junction end diverges from the germline sequence, so it may reflect a read error. The chain recombines TRBV10-3 with TRBJ2-1, with TRBD2 matching over 8 bases. CDR3 length equals 15 residues. Germline V lookup: CDR1 ENHRY, CDR2 SYGVKD. The CDR3 nucleotides read TGTGCCAGCAGTGAGGAAGCGGGAGTTTACAATGAGCAGTTCTTC. This sequence encodes CASSEEAGVYNEQFF.

The chain couples TRBV5-1 to TRBJ2-1, with a weak D call TRBD2 (6 bases). CDR3 size: 12 residues. Trimming removed 3 bases from V and 10 bases from J, with 11 bases in between. The germline gives CDR1 SGHRS, CDR2 YFSETQ. CDR3 nucleotides: TGCGCCAGCAGCTGGGGTGGGGGGGAGCAGTTCTTC. Translating it yields CASSWGGGEQFF.

The V gene is TRBV12-3 or TRBV12-4, the J gene TRBJ2-1; either TRBD1 or TRBD2 may supply D (7 bases each). The CDR3 length is 15 residues. V was trimmed by 5 bases and J by 9 bases, leaving 20 bases between them. CDR3 nucleotides: TGTGCCAGCAGTGCTATTCAGGGGGGGTATAGTGAGCAGTTCTTC. Its protein is CASSAIQGGYSEQFF.

This clonotype was found many times. The gene calls are TRBV20-1 and TRBJ2-7; 10 bases are shared with TRBD2. V was clipped by 0 bases and J by 4 bases; unmatched bases: 18. CDR3 length equals 19 residues. Germline V gene data show CDR1 as DFQATT and CDR2 as SNEGSKA (reference sequence). CDR3 in amino acids: CSARDGRLAGISPFYEQYF. DNA of the CDR3: TGCAGTGCTAGAGATGGGCGACTAGCGGGCATTTCCCCCTTTTACGAGCAGTACTTC.

This clonotype was detected many times. The J gene is TRBJ2-1, the V gene TRBV5-1, with 10 bases matching TRBD1. Germline loops: CDR1 SGHRS, CDR2 YFSETQ. The junction had 7 bases not matched to a gene; V was cut back by 0 bases and J by 7 bases. CDR3 length: 16 amino acids. The CDR3 DNA follows: TGCGCCAGCAGCTTGGGACCGGGACAGGGGAGGAATGAGCAGTTCTTC. Translated: CASSLGPGQGRNEQFF.

Ten or more counts support this clonotype. The genes are TRBV7-9 and TRBJ2-5; no reliable D call. The ends were cut back, 1 base at V and 6 bases at J, with 9 bases in the middle. The CDR3 runs to 13 residues. Germline V gives CDR1 SEHNR, CDR2 FQNEAQ (reference sequence). CDR3 in amino acids: CASSLGVGKTQYF. CDR3 sequence (DNA): TGTGCCAGCAGCTTAGGGGTAGGAAAGACCCAGTACTTC.

The gene calls are TRBV7-6 and TRBJ2-7; 8 bases are shared with TRBD2. Germline V gene data show CDR1 as SGHVS and CDR2 as FNYEAQ. Trimming took 1 base from V and 0 from J; bases not matched to a gene: 5. The CDR3 covers 16 residues. CDR3 bases: TGTGCCAGCAGCTTAGAGCCAGCGGGAGTCTCCTACGAGCAGTACTTC. Amino acids: CASSLEPAGVSYEQYF.

The chain links TRBV29-1 to TRBJ1-4; 7 bases match TRBD1. V was pared by 6 bases and J by 5 bases, with 3 bases of the junction left unmatched. The CDR3 extends over 12 amino acids. Germline CDR1 and CDR2: SQVTM and ANQGSEA. DNA of the CDR3: TGCAGCGTACGGACAGGAAATGAAAAACTGTTTTTT. The encoded protein is CSVRTGNEKLFF.

CDR3 bases: TGCAGTGCTAGATCGGGGGGCCTCAGCTCCTACGAGCAGTACTTC. Its translation is CSARSGGLSSYEQYF. This rearrangement joins TRBV20-1 to TRBJ2-7, with a weak D call TRBD2 (7 bases). V lost 2 bases and J lost 0, with 14 bases in between. This CDR3 region has 15 residues. Germline V lookup: CDR1 DFQATT, CDR2 SNEGSKA (reference sequence).

This clonotype was detected many times. CDR3 DNA: TGTGCCAGCAGTATCAGGGAATTTCAGCCCCAGCATTTT. Translation: CASSIREFQPQHF. The chain combines TRBV12-3 or TRBV12-4 with TRBJ1-5, with D possibly matching TRBD1 (5 bases). Deletions cut 5 bases from V and 6 bases from J, with 11 bases between. CDR3 length equals 13 residues.

This chain links TRBV24-1 with TRBJ2-1; D is unresolved. The V end lost 0 bases, the J end lost 8 bases, and 10 bases lay between the germline ends. The germline V gene has CDR1 KGHDR and CDR2 SFDVKD. The CDR3 runs to 14 residues. The CDR3: CATSDLGPKDEQFF. DNA for the CDR3: TGTGCCACCAGTGATTTGGGGCCAAAGGATGAGCAGTTCTTC.

This clonotype was recorded at least ten times. In DNA, the CDR3 is TGTGCCAGTAGTAGAGTGGACAGGCTCCAAGGTGCCGAGCAGTACTTC. Translation: CASSRVDRLQGAEQYF. This chain joins TRBV19 and TRBJ2-7; 7 positions agree with TRBD1. Germline assignment: CDR1 LNHDA and CDR2 SQIVND (reference sequence). This CDR3 is built from 16 residues. With 4 bases clipped from V and 6 bases from J, the junction kept 15 bases outside the gene matches. The complete variable domain, with remaining parts taken from reference TRBV19 and TRBJ2-7, reads DGGITQSPKYLFRKEGQNVTLSCEQNLNHDAMYWYRQDPGQGLRLIYYSQIVNDFQKGDIAEGYSVSREKKESFPLTVTSAQKNPTAFYLCASSRVDRLQGAEQYFGPGTRLTVT.

There are many counts of this clonotype. The chain combines TRBV20-1 with TRBJ2-3, with 9 bases identical to TRBD2. The V segment lost 6 bases and the J segment 0 bases; nucleotides outside the gene matches: 10. CDR1 DFQATT and CDR2 SNEGSKA come from the germline V gene (reference sequence). The CDR3 spans 16 residues. The CDR3 DNA is TGCAGTGCCCTTCCCCCGGGACTAGCTAGCACAGATACGCAGTATTTT. Its translation is CSALPPGLASTDTQYF.

This clonotype was counted at least ten times. This chain links TRBV20-1 with TRBJ1-1, with a tentative D call TRBD1 (6 bases). Germline V lookup: CDR1 DFQATT, CDR2 SNEGSKA (reference sequence). This CDR3 spans 15 amino acids. V gave up 5 bases and J gave up 0 bases, with 16 bases separating them. The CDR3 nucleotides are TGCAGTGCTCGCTCGGGGGCAGGGCTGAACACTGAAGCTTTCTTT. This codes for CSARSGAGLNTEAFF.